Below are 21 T cell receptor beta chains sequenced from a single sample in a study of breast tumors, draining lymph nodes, adjacent tissues. TCRdb reprocessed the multiplex PCR reads with MiXCR, giving one entry per CDR3 protein. The sample consists of 190,000 or so distinct CDR3 sequences, roughly 31% of them appearing once. The lymph nodes were axillary draining lymph nodes from breast cancer patients. Sequencing used axillary lymph node tissue. These receptors all stem from a female donor with breast cancer. Some clones in this sample may be carry-over from other donors' samples.

This clonotype was observed a handful of times. J is TRBJ1-2 and V is TRBV27; the D gene is possibly TRBD1 (5 bases). The germline CDR1 and CDR2 sequences are MNHEY and SMNVEV (reference sequence). Trimming cost V 0 bases and J 6 bases, with 14 bases left between them. There are 15 residues in the CDR3. Here the CDR3 reads CASSLSSGSVDGYTF. CDR3 bases: TGTGCCAGCAGTTTATCATCAGGGAGCGTCGATGGCTACACCTTC.

This clonotype was seen only a few times. V and J are TRBV28 and TRBJ1-2; D unclear. V was trimmed by 2 bases and J by 8 bases, leaving 9 bases between them. Germline values: CDR1 MDHEN, CDR2 SYDVKM. CDR3 size: 12 residues. CDR3 sequence reads: CASSLRARGYTF. Here the CDR3 DNA reads TGTGCCAGCAGTTTACGTGCCAGGGGCTACACCTTC.

This clonotype has ten or more counts. The chain's CDR3 is CASSLAAAGAYEQYF. CDR3 nucleotide sequence: TGTGCCAGCAGCTTAGCGGCAGCGGGAGCCTACGAGCAGTACTTC. The genes are TRBV7-6 and TRBJ2-7; TRBD2 agrees at 8 bases. After removal of 0 bases from V and 2 bases from J, the junction contained 3 bases not matched to a gene. The length of the CDR3 is 15 residues. Germline CDR1 and CDR2: SGHVS and FNYEAQ.

Concerning this clonotype: This could be a read error, since a much larger clone is one nucleotide away. The CDR3 reads CASGPGATSGRPNEQFF. CDR3 nucleotides: TGTGCCAGCGGCCCTGGGGCGACTAGCGGGAGGCCAAATGAGCAGTTCTTC. The chain joins TRBV12-3 or TRBV12-4 to TRBJ2-1, with 13 bases identical to TRBD2. V trimming: 8 bases; J trimming: 7 bases; junction bases outside the gene matches: 14. There are 17 residues in the CDR3.

This clonotype came up many times. The rearrangement uses TRBV7-2 and TRBJ2-4; perhaps TRBD2 as D (6 bases). This CDR3 has 15 residues. Trimming cost V 1 base and J 7 bases, with 14 bases left between them. CDR1 is SGHTA and CDR2 is FQGNSA in the germline V gene. CDR3 sequence (DNA): TGTGCCAGCAGCTTAGTGGAGGGTACTAGTAACATTCAGTACTTC. Translation: CASSLVEGTSNIQYF.

In the case of this clonotype: Given a much more abundant clone one base away, this may be a read error. The rearrangement uses TRBV20-1 and TRBJ2-1; 8 bases are shared with TRBD2. V trimming: 6 bases; J trimming: 6 bases; junction bases outside the gene matches: 13. This CDR3 has 15 residues. The germline V gene has CDR1 DFQATT and CDR2 SNEGSKA (reference sequence). CDR3 sequence reads: CSATRGGWGTNEQFF. The CDR3 nucleotides are TGCAGTGCAACCCGGGGGGGTTGGGGGACCAATGAGCAGTTCTTC.

As regards this clonotype: It is likely a read error, because the conserved phenylalanine at the end of the CDR3 is missing. The chain couples TRBV28 to TRBJ2-3, with D uncertain. The CDR3 contains 14 residues. V was cut by 5 bases and J by 1 base, with 10 bases left in between. Germline-derived CDR1 and CDR2 are MDHEN and SYDVKM. The CDR3 DNA reads TGTGCCAGCAGTACTTTGGTGGGCACAGATACGCAGTATTCT. Translated: CASSTLVGTDTQYS.

This chain joins TRBV20-1 and TRBJ1-1, with D unclear. V was clipped by 0 bases and J by 6 bases, with 5 bases between them. Germline V gene sequence: CDR1 DFQATT, CDR2 SNEGSKA (reference sequence). This CDR3 has 11 amino acids. The CDR3 loop reads CSARDDAEAFF. CDR3 nucleotide sequence: TGCAGTGCTAGAGATGACGCTGAAGCTTTCTTT.

Remarks on this clonotype: Given a much more abundant clone one base away, this may be a read error. Here the CDR3 omits its conserved ending phenylalanine or tryptophan, so a read error is the likely source. The chain is built from TRBV30 and TRBJ2-3, with 10 positions matching TRBD2. The ends lost 1 base at V and 4 bases at J; junction bases unmatched: 2. This CDR3 region has 14 residues. Germline V CDR1 and CDR2: GTSNPN, SVGIG (reference sequence). Here the CDR3 DNA reads TGTGCCTGGAGTGACGGACTAGCGGCAGATACGCAGTATCTT. Protein: CAWSDGLAADTQYL.

Note on this clonotype: Its ends do not fully match the called genes, so a read error is possible. Here the CDR3 DNA reads TGCAGTGCTAGAGCCAAAGGGGTTCTAGCGGGGGGGAGCACAGATGCGCAGTATTTT. It yields the protein CSARAKGVLAGGSTDAQYF. The genes are TRBV20-1 and TRBJ2-3, with 12 nucleotides matching TRBD2. Germline V gene sequence: CDR1 DFQATT, CDR2 SNEGSKA (reference sequence). There are 19 residues in the CDR3.

The chain has TRBV7-8 and TRBJ2-7; D is unresolved. The V end lost 1 base, the J end lost 6 bases, and 10 bases lay between the germline ends. Germline V gene sequence: CDR1 SGHVS, CDR2 FQNEAQ. This CDR3 region has 13 residues. The CDR3 DNA follows: TGTGCCAGCAGCTTAGGGGGTTTTGGCGAGCAGTACTTC. Translating gives CASSLGGFGEQYF.

This clonotype was found many times. This chain uses TRBV19 with TRBJ2-5, with TRBD2 matching over 7 bases. CDR1 LNHDA and CDR2 SQIVND come from the germline V gene (reference sequence). The CDR3 covers 17 residues. The junction had 13 bases not matched to a gene; V was cut back by 5 bases and J by 1 base. CDR3 sequence: CASSEQRGGSIQETQYF. CDR3 DNA sequence: TGTGCCAGTAGTGAGCAGCGGGGCGGTTCCATCCAAGAGACCCAGTACTTC.

This clonotype has just a few counts. This may be a read error: a much more frequent sequence differs by one nucleotide. The rearrangement joins TRBV20-1 to TRBJ2-3; D possibly matches TRBD1 or TRBD2 (7 bases each). Germline lookup yields CDR1 DFQATT and CDR2 SNEGSKA (reference sequence). The CDR3 is 13 amino acids. Trimming pared 6 bases from V and 6 bases from J, leaving 16 bases between. Here the CDR3 DNA reads TGCAGTGCCCTTAGCAGGGGGGGCGATACGCAGTATTTT. Protein: CSALSRGGDTQYF.

The J gene is TRBJ2-5, the V gene TRBV7-9; 7 bases line up with TRBD2. CDR1 is SEHNR and CDR2 is FQNEAQ in the germline V gene (reference sequence). V shed 3 bases, J shed 9 bases, and the junction held 19 bases outside the gene matches. The CDR3 length is 17 residues. The CDR3 loop is CASSLPNTGEHGRAQYF. CDR3 sequence (DNA): TGTGCCAGCAGCTTGCCGAACACCGGGGAGCATGGGAGGGCCCAGTACTTC.

In regard to this clonotype: Just one base apart from a much larger clone, this may be a read error. The CDR3 loop is CASSLRTDATGYAF. CDR3 DNA sequence: TGTGCCAGCAGCTTAAGGACAGACGCTACTGGCTACGCCTTC. The chain carries TRBV11-2 and TRBJ1-2; TRBD1 is a possible D gene (6 bases). CDR1 and CDR2 (germline): SGHAT, FQNNGV. The CDR3 loop spans 14 amino acids.

V is TRBV29-1 and J is TRBJ2-5, with D perhaps being TRBD1 or TRBD2 (5 bases each). Germline assignment: CDR1 SQVTM and CDR2 ANQGSEA. This CDR3 contains 13 residues. Trimming pared 7 bases from V and 2 bases from J, leaving 14 bases between. CDR3 coding DNA: TGCAGCGGCCAACGGGACGTACAAGAGACCCAGTACTTC. Residues: CSGQRDVQETQYF.

This clonotype was recorded at least ten times. The chain employs TRBV20-1 and TRBJ2-2, with D tentatively TRBD1 (5 bases). CDR1 is DFQATT, CDR2 SNEGSKA, per germline (reference sequence). V shed 0 bases and J shed 7 bases, with 12 bases lying between them. The length of the CDR3 is 14 residues. The CDR3 is CSARDPKGIGELFF. In DNA, the CDR3 is TGCAGTGCTAGAGACCCAAAGGGGATCGGGGAGCTGTTTTTT.

This clonotype was seen repeatedly, ten times or more. This chain connects TRBV7-6 to TRBJ1-4; no definite D call. The CDR3 contains 15 residues. In germline, CDR1 is SGHVS, CDR2 FNYEAQ. The V end was cut by 5 bases, the J end by 8 bases, with 18 bases between. Here the CDR3 DNA reads TGTGCCAGCAGCGCAGCTCGGCAGGTCGGAGAAAAACTGTTTTTT. It specifies CASSAARQVGEKLFF.

This clonotype was observed at least ten times. The rearrangement joins TRBV13 to TRBJ1-3, with D uncertain. Germline V CDR1 and CDR2: PRHDT, FYEKMQ (reference sequence). The CDR3 has 15 residues. V was shortened by 2 bases and J by 4 bases, with 12 bases between the two germline ends. CDR3 in amino acids: CASSLSPRAGNTIYF. CDR3 bases: TGTGCCAGCAGCTTAAGCCCGAGGGCAGGAAACACCATATATTTT.

To note about this clonotype: The junction shows a germline mismatch at one end, possibly a read error. V gene TRBV4-3 combines with J gene TRBJ2-4; D possibly corresponds to TRBD2 (6 bases). There are 14 residues in the CDR3. Germline CDR1 LGHNA, CDR2 YSLEER. The CDR3 loop is CANSQAGTGSIQYF. In nucleotides, the CDR3 is TGCGCCAACAGCCAAGCCGGGACTGGGAGCATTCAGTACTTC.

This clonotype was seen ten or more times. The genes are TRBV7-9 and TRBJ2-1; 7 bases fit TRBD2. The J segment lost 4 bases and the V segment lost 5 bases, leaving 5 bases of the junction unmatched. From germline, CDR1 is SEHNR and CDR2 FQNEAQ (reference sequence). The CDR3 covers 14 residues. The CDR3, as DNA: TGTGCCAGCAGCCCCAGCGGGGTTTACAATGAGCAGTTCTTC. Amino acids: CASSPSGVYNEQFF.